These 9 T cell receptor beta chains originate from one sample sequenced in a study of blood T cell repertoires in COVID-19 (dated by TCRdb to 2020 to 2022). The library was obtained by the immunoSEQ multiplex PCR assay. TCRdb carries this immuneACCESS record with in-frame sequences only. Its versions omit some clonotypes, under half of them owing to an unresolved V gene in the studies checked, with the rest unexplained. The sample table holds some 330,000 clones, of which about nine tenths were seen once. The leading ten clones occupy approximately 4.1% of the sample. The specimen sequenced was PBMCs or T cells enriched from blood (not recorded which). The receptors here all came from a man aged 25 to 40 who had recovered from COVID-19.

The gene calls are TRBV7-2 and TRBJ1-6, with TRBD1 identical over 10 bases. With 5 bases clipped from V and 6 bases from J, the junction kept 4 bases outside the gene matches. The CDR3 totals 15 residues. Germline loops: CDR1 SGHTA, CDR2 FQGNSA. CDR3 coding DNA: TGTGCCAGCAGCCGCGGACAGGGGGTTAATTCACCCCTCCACTTT. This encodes CASSRGQGVNSPLHF. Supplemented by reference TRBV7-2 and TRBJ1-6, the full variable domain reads GAGVSQSPSNKVTEKGKDVELRCDPISGHTALYWYRQSLGQGLEFLIYFQGNSAPDKSGLPSDRFSAERTGGSVSTLTIQRTQQEDSAVYLCASSRGQGVNSPLHFGNGTRLTVT.

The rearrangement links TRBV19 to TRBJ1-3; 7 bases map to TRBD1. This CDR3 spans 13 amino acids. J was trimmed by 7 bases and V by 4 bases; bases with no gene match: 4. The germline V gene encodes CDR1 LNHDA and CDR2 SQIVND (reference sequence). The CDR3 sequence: CASSSRGLNTIYF. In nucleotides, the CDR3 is TGTGCCAGTAGTAGTAGGGGGCTGAACACCATATATTTT.

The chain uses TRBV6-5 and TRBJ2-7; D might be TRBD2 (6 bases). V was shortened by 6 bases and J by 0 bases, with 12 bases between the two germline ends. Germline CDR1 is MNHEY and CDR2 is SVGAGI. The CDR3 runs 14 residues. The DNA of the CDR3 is TGTGCCAGCAGAAGGGACTTCAGCTCCTACGAGCAGTACTTC. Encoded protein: CASRRDFSSYEQYF.

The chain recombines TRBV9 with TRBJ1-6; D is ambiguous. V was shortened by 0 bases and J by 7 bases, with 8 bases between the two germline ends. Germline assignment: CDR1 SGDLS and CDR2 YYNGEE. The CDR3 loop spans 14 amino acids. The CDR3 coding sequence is TGTGCCAGCAGCGTAGACACATCAAATTCACCCCTCCACTTT. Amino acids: CASSVDTSNSPLHF.

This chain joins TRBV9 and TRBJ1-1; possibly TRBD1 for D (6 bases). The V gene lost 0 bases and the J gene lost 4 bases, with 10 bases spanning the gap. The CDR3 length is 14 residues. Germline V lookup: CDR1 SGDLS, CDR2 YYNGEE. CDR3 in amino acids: CASSVVGARTEAFF. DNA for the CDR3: TGTGCCAGCAGCGTAGTGGGGGCGCGCACTGAAGCTTTCTTT.

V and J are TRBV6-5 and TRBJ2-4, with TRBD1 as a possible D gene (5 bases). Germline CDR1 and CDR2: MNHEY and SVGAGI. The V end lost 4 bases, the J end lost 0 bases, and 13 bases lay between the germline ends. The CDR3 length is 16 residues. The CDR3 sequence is CASSSTGSLAKNIQYF. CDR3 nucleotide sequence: TGTGCCAGCAGTTCAACAGGTAGCTTAGCCAAAAACATTCAGTACTTC.

The CDR3 region is CASRGGVGSPLHF. CDR3 nucleotide sequence: TGTGCCAGCAGGGGGGGGGTCGGGTCACCCCTCCACTTT. The rearrangement links TRBV28 to TRBJ1-6, with D possibly being TRBD1 (5 bases). This CDR3 region has 13 residues. Germline lookup yields CDR1 MDHEN and CDR2 SYDVKM. The V and J ends lost 6 bases and 10 bases respectively, with 13 bases between them.

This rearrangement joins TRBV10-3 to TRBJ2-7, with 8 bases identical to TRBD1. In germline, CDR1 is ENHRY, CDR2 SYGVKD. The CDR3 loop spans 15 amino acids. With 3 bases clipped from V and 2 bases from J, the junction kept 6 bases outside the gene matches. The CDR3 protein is CAISELDRGTYEQYF. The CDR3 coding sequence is TGTGCCATCAGTGAACTCGACAGGGGTACCTACGAGCAGTACTTC.

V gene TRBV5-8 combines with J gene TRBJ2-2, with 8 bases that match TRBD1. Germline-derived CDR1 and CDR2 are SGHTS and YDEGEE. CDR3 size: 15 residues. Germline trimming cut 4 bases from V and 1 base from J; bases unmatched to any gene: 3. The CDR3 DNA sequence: TGTGCCAGCAGCCTGACAGGGGTGAACACCGGGGAGCTGTTTTTT. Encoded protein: CASSLTGVNTGELFF.